This TCR beta chain was observed in a study of T cell responses to AZD1222 COVID-19 vaccine. Background on the study: Doses given second, at about 4 or about 12 weeks, were pooled.

As regards this clone: The antigen is unknown.

This CDR3 region has 16 residues. Unmatched junction bases numbered 4, after V lost 1 base and J lost 1 base. CDR1 is LGHNA and CDR2 is YNFKEQ in the germline V gene. General observations from the study: Nearly half of spike-specific TCRs reportedly target unmutated variant regions. AZD1222 recipients seropositive at baseline numbered only six.

TCRdb's table, derived via immunoSEQ multiplex PCR, lists solely in-frame clones and lacks some. The sample shows approximately 160,000 clones, 75% to 95% of them seen only once. The receptor comes from an adult in good health. The sequenced sample was peripheral blood, obtained on day 0 of AZD1222 vaccination. This chain uses TRBV4-2 with TRBJ2-7; TRBD1 matches 10 bases. The chain's CDR3 is CASSQGQGAPSYEQYF. The CDR3 nucleotides are TGTGCCAGCAGCCAAGGACAGGGGGCCCCTTCCTACGAGCAGTACTTC.